This T cell receptor beta chain was sequenced in a study of control samples from healthy donors and cancer patients. Details on this clone: The sample holds other DNA sequences that translate to the same CDR3.

Only in-frame clones appear in the TCRdb table, and some are missing; sequencing was by immunoSEQ multiplex PCR. The table lists under 150,000 clones, 85% to 90% of them singletons. Trimming took off 6 bases at V and 2 bases at J, with 4 bases between the two ends. Germline V lookup: CDR1 KGHSH, CDR2 LQKENI. The CDR3 contains 11 residues. The sequence came from a woman aged 45 to 65 with colorectal cancer. What was sequenced was PBMCs. The chain is built from TRBV18 and TRBJ1-1; no firm D call. The CDR3 nucleotides are TGTGCCAGCTCCCTTAACACTGAAGCTTTCTTT. It specifies CASSLNTEAFF.